This T cell receptor (beta chain) was documented in a study of T cells after yellow fever vaccination. This clonotype was detected a few times. In TCRdb, the 5' RACE reads were re-called with MiXCR into one record per CDR3 protein. The repertoire holds about 630,000 distinct CDR3 sequences, with about 12% as singletons. The CDR3 is 18 residues long. The junction had 12 bases not matched to a gene; V was cut back by 0 bases and J by 6 bases. Germline CDR1 is LGHNA and CDR2 is YSLEER. This TCR was recovered from a man aged 30 to 45 who received the YFV17D yellow fever vaccine. The J gene is TRBJ2-1, the V gene TRBV4-3, with 9 bases that match TRBD2. Sequenced here: PBMCs, sampled on the day of the yellow fever booster vaccination. This CDR3 is CASSQDLAAGGPINEQFF. The CDR3 DNA reads as TGCGCCAGCAGCCAAGATCTCGCGGCGGGAGGGCCTATCAATGAGCAGTTCTTC.